This T cell receptor beta chain is from a study of shared clonotypes between healthy human individuals. For this clone: The antigen remains undetermined.

The table came from immunoSEQ multiplex PCR; TCRdb's copy has only in-frame clones and leaves some out. The table shows roughly 890,000 clones, with approximately 92% occurring only once. CD45RO-negative, CCR7-selected cells formed the naive CD8 fraction, which excluded terminally differentiated effector memory CD45RA+ cells. Study conclusions and caveats: Clonotype sharing among donors was thought likely to change with sequencing depth.

Source material: naive CD8+ T cells sorted from blood. The source is a man aged 25-45 years in good health.

The CDR3: CASSQGTGIKYGYTF. The CDR3 DNA reads TGTGCCAGCAGCCAAGGGACAGGGATTAAGTATGGCTACACCTTC. The V call is TRBV7-9, the J call TRBJ1-2; 9 nucleotides align to TRBD1. The V segment lost 5 bases and the J segment 5 bases; nucleotides outside the gene matches: 9. Per germline, CDR1 SEHNR and CDR2 FQNEAQ (reference sequence). This CDR3 region has 15 residues.